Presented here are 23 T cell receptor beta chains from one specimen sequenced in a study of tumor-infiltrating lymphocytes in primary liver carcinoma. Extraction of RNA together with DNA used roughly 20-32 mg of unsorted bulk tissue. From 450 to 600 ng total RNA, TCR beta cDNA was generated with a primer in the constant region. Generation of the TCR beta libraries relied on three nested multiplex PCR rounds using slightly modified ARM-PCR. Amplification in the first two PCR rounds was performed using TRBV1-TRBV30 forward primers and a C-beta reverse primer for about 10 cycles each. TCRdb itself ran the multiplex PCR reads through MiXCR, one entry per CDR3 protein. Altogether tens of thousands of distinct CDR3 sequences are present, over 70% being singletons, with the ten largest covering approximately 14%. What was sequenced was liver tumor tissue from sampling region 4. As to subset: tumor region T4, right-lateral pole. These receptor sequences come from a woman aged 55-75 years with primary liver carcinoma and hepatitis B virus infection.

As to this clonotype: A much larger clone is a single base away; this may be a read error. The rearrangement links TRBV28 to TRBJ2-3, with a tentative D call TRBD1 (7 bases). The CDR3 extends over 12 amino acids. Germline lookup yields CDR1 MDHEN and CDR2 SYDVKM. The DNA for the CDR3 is TGTACCAGCAGGGGGGACACAGATACGCAGTATTTT. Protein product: CTSRGDTDTQYF. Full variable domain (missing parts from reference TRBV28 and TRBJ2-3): DVKVTQSSRYLVKRTGEKVFLECVQDMDHENMFWYRQDPGLGLRLIYFSYDVKMKEKGDIPEGYSVSREKKERFSLILESASTNQTSMYLCTSRGDTDTQYFGPGTRLTVL.

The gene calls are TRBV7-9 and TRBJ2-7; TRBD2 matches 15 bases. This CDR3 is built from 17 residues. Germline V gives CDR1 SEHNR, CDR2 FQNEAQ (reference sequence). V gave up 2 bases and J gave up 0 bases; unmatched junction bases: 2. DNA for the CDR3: TGTGCCAGCAGCTTATGGACTAGCGGGGGGGGCTCCTACGAGCAGTACTTC. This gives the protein CASSLWTSGGGSYEQYF.

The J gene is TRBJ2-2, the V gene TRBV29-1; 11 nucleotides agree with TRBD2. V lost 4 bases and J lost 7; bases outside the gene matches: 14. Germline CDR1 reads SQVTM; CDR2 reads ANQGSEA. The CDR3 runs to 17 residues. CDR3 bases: TGCAGCGTTGGGGTAGATGGTAGCGGGAGGGATCGCGGGGAGCTGTTTTTT. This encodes CSVGVDGSGRDRGELFF.

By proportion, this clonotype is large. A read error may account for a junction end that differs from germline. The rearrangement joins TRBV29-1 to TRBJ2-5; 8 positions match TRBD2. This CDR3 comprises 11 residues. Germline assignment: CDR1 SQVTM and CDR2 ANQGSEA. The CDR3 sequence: CSVEGLEAQYF. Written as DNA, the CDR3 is TGCAGCGTTGAGGGACTAGAGGCCCAGTACTTC.

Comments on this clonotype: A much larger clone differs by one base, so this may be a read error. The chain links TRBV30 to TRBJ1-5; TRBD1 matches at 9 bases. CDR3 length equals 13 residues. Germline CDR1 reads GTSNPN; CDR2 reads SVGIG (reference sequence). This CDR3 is CGLSGQGNQPQHF. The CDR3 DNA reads TGTGGCCTCTCCGGACAGGGGAATCAGCCCCAGCATTTT.

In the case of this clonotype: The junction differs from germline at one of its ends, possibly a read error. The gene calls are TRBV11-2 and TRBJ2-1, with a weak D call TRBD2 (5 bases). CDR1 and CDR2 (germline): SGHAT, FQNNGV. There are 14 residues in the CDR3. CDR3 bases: TGTGTCAGCAGTCCTGACTCGAGGTATAGGGAGCAGCTCTTC. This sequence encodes CVSSPDSRYREQLF.

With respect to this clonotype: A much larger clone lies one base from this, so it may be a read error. The CDR3: CASSFETLNTEAFF. The CDR3 coding sequence is TGTGCCAGCAGCTTCGAGACTCTGAACACTGAAGCTTTCTTT. This chain links TRBV7-8 with TRBJ1-1, with D hard to call. The CDR3 totals 14 residues. Germline V gene sequence: CDR1 SGHVS, CDR2 FQNEAQ. V was clipped by 3 bases and J by 0 bases, with 8 bases between them.

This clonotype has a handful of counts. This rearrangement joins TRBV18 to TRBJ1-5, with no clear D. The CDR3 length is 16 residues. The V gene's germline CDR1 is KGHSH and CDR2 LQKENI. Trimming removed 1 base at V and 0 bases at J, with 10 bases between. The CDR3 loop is CASSPRQVSSNQPQHF. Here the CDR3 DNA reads TGTGCCAGCTCACCACGTCAAGTCAGTAGCAATCAGCCCCAGCATTTT.

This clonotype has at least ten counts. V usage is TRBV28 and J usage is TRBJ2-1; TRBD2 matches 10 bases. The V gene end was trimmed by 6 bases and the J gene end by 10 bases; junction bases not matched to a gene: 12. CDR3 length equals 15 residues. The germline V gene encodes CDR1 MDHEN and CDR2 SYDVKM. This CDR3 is CASRGGLAGVGEQFF. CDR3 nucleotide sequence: TGTGCCAGCAGGGGAGGTCTAGCGGGAGTCGGAGAGCAGTTCTTC.

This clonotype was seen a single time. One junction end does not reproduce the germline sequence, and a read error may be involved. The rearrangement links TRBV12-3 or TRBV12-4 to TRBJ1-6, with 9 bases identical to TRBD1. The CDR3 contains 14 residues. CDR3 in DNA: TGCACCAGTAGTAGGGGGACAGGGACTTCACCCCTCCACTTT. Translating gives CTSSRGTGTSPLHF.

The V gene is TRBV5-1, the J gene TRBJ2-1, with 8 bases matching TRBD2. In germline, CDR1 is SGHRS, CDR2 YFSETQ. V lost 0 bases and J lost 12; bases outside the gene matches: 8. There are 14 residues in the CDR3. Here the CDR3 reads CASSLDSGRDGQFF. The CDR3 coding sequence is TGCGCCAGCAGCTTGGACTCCGGGAGGGATGGGCAGTTCTTC.

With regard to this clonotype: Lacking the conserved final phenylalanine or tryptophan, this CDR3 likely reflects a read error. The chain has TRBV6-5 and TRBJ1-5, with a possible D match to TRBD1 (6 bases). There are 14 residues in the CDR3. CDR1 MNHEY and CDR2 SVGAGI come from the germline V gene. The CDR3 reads CDSSRRQGNQPQHS. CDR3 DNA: TGTGACAGCAGCCGGAGACAGGGCAATCAGCCCCAGCATTCT.

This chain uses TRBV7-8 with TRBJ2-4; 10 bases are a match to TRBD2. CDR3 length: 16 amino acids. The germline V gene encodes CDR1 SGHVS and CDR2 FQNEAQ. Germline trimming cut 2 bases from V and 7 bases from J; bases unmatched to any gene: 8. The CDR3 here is CASSLSSGRAENIQYF. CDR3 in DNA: TGTGCCAGCAGCTTATCGAGCGGGAGGGCCGAGAACATTCAGTACTTC.

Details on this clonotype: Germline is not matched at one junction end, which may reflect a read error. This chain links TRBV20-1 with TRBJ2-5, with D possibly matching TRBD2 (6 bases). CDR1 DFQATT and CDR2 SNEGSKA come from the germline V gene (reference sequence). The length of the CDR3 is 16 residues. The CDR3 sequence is CNATSTGGAYQETQYF. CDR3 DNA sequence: TGCAATGCTACCTCCACTGGCGGGGCGTACCAAGAGACTCAGTACTTC.

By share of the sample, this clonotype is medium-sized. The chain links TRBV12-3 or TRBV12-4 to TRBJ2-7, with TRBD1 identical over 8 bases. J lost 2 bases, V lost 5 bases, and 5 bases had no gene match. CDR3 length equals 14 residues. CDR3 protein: CASSPGQGTYEQYF. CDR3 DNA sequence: TGTGCCAGCAGTCCCGGACAGGGTACCTACGAGCAGTACTTC.

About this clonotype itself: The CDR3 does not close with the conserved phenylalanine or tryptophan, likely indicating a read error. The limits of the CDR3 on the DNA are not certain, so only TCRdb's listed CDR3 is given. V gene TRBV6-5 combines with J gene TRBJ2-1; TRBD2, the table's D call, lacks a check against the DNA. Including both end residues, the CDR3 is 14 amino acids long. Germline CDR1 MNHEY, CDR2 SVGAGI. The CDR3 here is CARSTGGLYNEHFL.

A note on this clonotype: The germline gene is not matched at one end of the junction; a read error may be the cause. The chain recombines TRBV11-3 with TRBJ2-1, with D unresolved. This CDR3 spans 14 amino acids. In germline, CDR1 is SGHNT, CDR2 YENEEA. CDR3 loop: CASSLDIQGVEQSF. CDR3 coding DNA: TGTGCCAGCAGCTTGGATATCCAAGGAGTGGAGCAGTCCTTC.

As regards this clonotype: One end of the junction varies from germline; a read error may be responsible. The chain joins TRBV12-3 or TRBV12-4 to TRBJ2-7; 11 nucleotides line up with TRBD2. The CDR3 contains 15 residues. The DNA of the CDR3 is TGTGTCAACAGGTCGACTAGCGGGGTGACCTATGAGCAGTACTTC. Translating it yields CVNRSTSGVTYEQYF.

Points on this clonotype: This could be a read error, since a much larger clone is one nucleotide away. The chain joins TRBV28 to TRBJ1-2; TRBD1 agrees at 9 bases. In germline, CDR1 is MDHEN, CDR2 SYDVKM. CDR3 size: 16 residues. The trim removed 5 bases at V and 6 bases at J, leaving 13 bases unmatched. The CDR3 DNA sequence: TGTGCCAGCAGTCCTCCCGGGACAGGGATTTTGCATGGCTACACCTTC. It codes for CASSPPGTGILHGYTF.

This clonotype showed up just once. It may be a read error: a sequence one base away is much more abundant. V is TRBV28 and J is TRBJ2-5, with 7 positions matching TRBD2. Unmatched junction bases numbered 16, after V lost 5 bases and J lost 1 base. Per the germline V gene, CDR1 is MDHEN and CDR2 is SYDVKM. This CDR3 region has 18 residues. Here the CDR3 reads CASSQATPQREIQETQYF. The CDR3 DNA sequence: TGTGCCAGCAGTCAAGCCACCCCTCAGCGGGAAATCCAAGAGACCCAGTACTTC.

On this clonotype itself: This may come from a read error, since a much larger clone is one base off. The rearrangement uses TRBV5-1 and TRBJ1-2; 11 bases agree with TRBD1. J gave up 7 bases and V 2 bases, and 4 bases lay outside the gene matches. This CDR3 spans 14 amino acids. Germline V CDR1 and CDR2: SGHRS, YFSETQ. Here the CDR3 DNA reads TGCGCCAGCAGCTTATGGACAGGGGGCACTGGCTACACCTTC. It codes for CASSLWTGGTGYTF.

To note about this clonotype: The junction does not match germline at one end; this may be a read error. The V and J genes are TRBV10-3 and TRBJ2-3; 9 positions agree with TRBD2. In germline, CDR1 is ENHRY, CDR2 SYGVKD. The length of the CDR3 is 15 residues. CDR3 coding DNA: TGTGGCATCTGGGGGGGACTAGCCCCCGCAGATACGCAGTATTTT. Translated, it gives CGIWGGLAPADTQYF.

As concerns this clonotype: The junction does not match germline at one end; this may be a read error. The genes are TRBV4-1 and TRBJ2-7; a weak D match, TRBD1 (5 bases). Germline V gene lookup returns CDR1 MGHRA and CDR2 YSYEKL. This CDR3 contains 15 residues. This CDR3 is CASSQDSPQGYEQNF. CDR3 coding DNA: TGCGCCAGCAGCCAGGATTCACCGCAGGGCTACGAGCAGAACTTC.